Each of the 16 T cell receptor beta chains below was sequenced from the same sample in a study of T cell responses to AZD1222 COVID-19 vaccine. The method was immunoSEQ multiplex PCR; TCRdb's version includes in-frame clones alone and lacks a portion of them. The sample consists of more than 150,000 clones, almost 95% of them appearing once. Source: peripheral blood, taken on day 0 of AZD1222 vaccination. These receptor sequences come from an adult in good health.

This chain connects TRBV18 to TRBJ2-3; 8 bases are a match to TRBD1. V lost 4 bases, J lost 5 bases, and 2 bases stayed unmatched. Germline-derived CDR1 and CDR2 are KGHSH and LQKENI. There are 13 residues in the CDR3. CDR3 loop: CASSRTGLDTQYF. CDR3 coding DNA: TGTGCCAGCTCACGGACAGGGCTAGATACGCAGTATTTT.

This clone showed up just a few times. The V call is TRBV6-2 or TRBV6-3, the J call TRBJ1-5; D possibly corresponds to TRBD1 (5 bases). The CDR3 covers 13 residues. Germline V gene data show CDR1 as MNHEY and CDR2 as SVGEGT. Trimming took 4 bases from V and 8 from J, leaving 12 bases between them. CDR3 sequence reads: CASSSPGGEPQHF. CDR3 sequence (DNA): TGTGCCAGCAGTTCCCCGGGGGGGGAGCCCCAGCATTTT.

V is TRBV7-2 and J is TRBJ1-2; 7 nucleotides match TRBD1. From germline, CDR1 is SGHTA and CDR2 FQGNSA. The CDR3 totals 14 residues. V lost 3 bases to trimming and J lost 7 bases; unmatched junction nucleotides: 8. The CDR3 sequence: CASSFQGGPSGYTF. The CDR3 DNA sequence: TGTGCCAGCAGCTTTCAGGGGGGCCCCTCTGGCTACACCTTC.

The V gene is TRBV19, the J gene TRBJ1-6; D gene ambiguous. Per the germline V gene, CDR1 is LNHDA and CDR2 is SQIVND (reference sequence). With 3 bases removed from V and 7 bases from J, the gap between germline ends came to 16 bases. This CDR3 is 16 amino acids long. CDR3 coding DNA: TGTGCCAGTAGTATCTCGAAAGGCGGTTTAAATTCACCCCTCCACTTT. Its translation: CASSISKGGLNSPLHF.

The J gene is TRBJ1-2, the V gene TRBV3-1 (or the pseudogene TRBV3-2); TRBD1 aligns across 10 bases. The CDR3 has 16 residues. The trim removed 5 bases at V and 8 bases at J, leaving 14 bases unmatched. The germline gives CDR1 LGHDT, CDR2 YNNKEL (reference sequence). The CDR3 reads CASSSTLPGQGLGYTF. For the CDR3, the DNA is TGTGCCAGCAGCTCAACCTTACCGGGACAGGGGCTCGGCTACACCTTC.

The rearrangement links TRBV6-2 or TRBV6-3 to TRBJ1-1; a weak D match, TRBD1 (5 bases). Germline V gene sequence: CDR1 MNHEY, CDR2 SVGEGT. Between the trimmed V and J ends, which lost 0 bases and 5 bases, there was a span of 10 bases. The CDR3 extends over 14 amino acids. CDR3 region: CASSYSGVRTEAFF. CDR3 in DNA: TGTGCCAGCAGTTACTCAGGGGTACGAACTGAAGCTTTCTTT.

This clone occurred once. V usage is TRBV27 and J usage is TRBJ1-2; 8 nucleotides agree with TRBD1. There are 15 residues in the CDR3. CDR1 is MNHEY, CDR2 SMNVEV, per germline (reference sequence). V lost 5 bases and J lost 6; bases outside the gene matches: 11. CDR3 loop: CASSRAAGGGDGYTF. The CDR3 coding sequence is TGTGCCAGCAGTCGCGCCGCAGGGGGCGGTGATGGCTACACCTTC.

The chain uses TRBV5-5 and TRBJ1-1, with D possibly TRBD1 on 6 matching bases. The CDR3 length is 17 residues. Deletions cut 4 bases from V and 5 bases from J, with 24 bases between. Germline loops: CDR1 SGHKS, CDR2 YYEKEE (reference sequence). The CDR3 sequence is CASSPFYRVHEGTEAFF. The CDR3 region has the DNA TGTGCCAGCAGCCCTTTTTACAGGGTCCACGAGGGTACTGAAGCTTTCTTT.

Details on this clone: Other DNA sequences in the same sample also yield this CDR3. The CDR3 region is CASSLGSTNEKLFF. Here the CDR3 DNA reads TGCGCCAGCAGCTTGGGGTCAACTAATGAAAAACTGTTTTTT. This chain links TRBV5-1 with TRBJ1-4; no reliable D call. Deletions cut 0 bases from V and 0 bases from J, with 3 bases between. CDR3 size: 14 residues. The V gene's germline CDR1 is SGHRS and CDR2 YFSETQ.

The chain employs TRBV27 and TRBJ2-1, with a tentative D call TRBD1 (5 bases). Germline CDR1 is MNHEY and CDR2 is SMNVEV (reference sequence). Between the trimmed V and J ends, which lost 7 bases and 4 bases, there was a span of 17 bases. This CDR3 region has 15 residues. CDR3 in DNA: TGTGCCAGCACCGCGACCCCGACAGAGTACAATGAGCAGTTCTTC. It yields the protein CASTATPTEYNEQFF.

About this clone: Other DNA sequences in this specimen translate into the identical CDR3. The rearrangement links TRBV6-4 to TRBJ2-3, with D possibly called TRBD1 or TRBD2 (6 bases each). The CDR3 is 14 residues long. The V end was cut by 3 bases, the J end by 1 base, with 8 bases between. Germline V gene lookup returns CDR1 MRHNA and CDR2 SNTAGT. This CDR3 reads CASSEGGGTDTQYF. CDR3 coding DNA: TGTGCCAGCAGTGAGGGGGGCGGCACAGATACGCAGTATTTT.

The V gene is TRBV7-6, the J gene TRBJ2-5; 7 bases align to TRBD1. The CDR3 has 14 amino acids. Germline V gives CDR1 SGHVS, CDR2 FNYEAQ. V dropped 3 bases and J dropped 4; count of bases not matched to a gene: 5. The DNA of the CDR3 is TGTGCCAGCAGCTTGGGACAGATCATAGAGACCCAGTACTTC. It translates to CASSLGQIIETQYF.

This clone appeared a few times. The chain couples TRBV19 to TRBJ1-5; a weak D match, TRBD1 (5 bases). The CDR3 sequence is 14 residues long. V lost 5 bases and J lost 1, with 9 bases in between. Germline V lookup: CDR1 LNHDA, CDR2 SQIVND (reference sequence). The CDR3 sequence is CASSGTASNQPQHF. The DNA for the CDR3 is TGTGCCAGTAGTGGGACGGCGAGCAATCAGCCCCAGCATTTT.

The rearrangement uses TRBV11-2 and TRBJ2-7; D possibly corresponds to TRBD1 (5 bases). The CDR3 sequence is 14 residues long. CDR1 and CDR2 from the germline V gene are SGHAT and FQNNGV. The V end was cut by 4 bases, the J end by 2 bases, with 12 bases between. This CDR3 is CASSSRTGPYEQYF. CDR3 nucleotide sequence: TGTGCCAGCAGCTCCCGTACAGGCCCCTACGAGCAGTACTTC.

The V call is TRBV25-1, the J call TRBJ2-2; TRBD1 matches 9 bases. Germline loops: CDR1 MGHDK, CDR2 SYGVNS. This CDR3 is built from 14 residues. The J segment lost 8 bases and the V segment lost 7 bases, leaving 8 bases of the junction unmatched. The CDR3 reads CASTEDRGGGELFF. The CDR3 DNA reads as TGTGCCAGCACCGAGGACAGGGGAGGTGGGGAGCTGTTTTTT.

V gene TRBV28 combines with J gene TRBJ2-5; the D is unclear. V lost 3 bases, J lost 5 bases, and 7 bases lay in between. The CDR3 loop spans 12 amino acids. Germline values: CDR1 MDHEN, CDR2 SYDVKM. CDR3 nucleotides: TGTGCCAGCAGTTTGAGGAGTGAGACCCAGTACTTC. It specifies CASSLRSETQYF.